The source of this T cell receptor (beta chain) is a study of CD8 T cells in Susac syndrome. From germline, CDR1 is LGHDT and CDR2 YNNKEL (reference sequence). V lost 0 bases to trimming and J lost 0 bases, with 12 bases between them. The CDR3 has 16 amino acids. Reverse transcription of roughly 0.5 to 1 ug RNA used random hexamers. TCRdb reanalysed the immunoSEQ multiplex PCR reads using MiXCR and keeps one entry per CDR3 protein. The data hold 150,000 to 200,000 distinct CDR3 sequences, with 90% to 95% observed a single time. This TCR was recovered from a human donor with multiple sclerosis. The sequenced sample consisted of CD4+ T cells from PBMCs. This chain uses TRBV3-1 with TRBJ2-7; tentatively, D is TRBD1 (5 bases). In DNA, the CDR3 is TGTGCCAGCAGCCAAGATCTAACAGGTTACTCCTACGAGCAGTACTTC. Translating gives CASSQDLTGYSYEQYF.